Described below is a single TCR beta chain sequence and its context. Germline values: CDR1 MNHEY, CDR2 SMNVEV (reference sequence). The CDR3 sequence is 13 residues long. The V end was cut by 6 bases, the J end by 0 bases, with 6 bases between. Source study methods: From ImmunoSEQ came sequences covering only the junction and carrying no quality scores, so filtering differed. This table comes from immunoSEQ multiplex PCR, and its TCRdb copy is limited to in-frame clones, with some not included. Clone size and V and J calls were adopted from that table, with D and trimming inferred from the DNA. The sample holds about 1.1 million clones, 75% to 85% seen once. These data come from a study of shared clonotypes between healthy human individuals. Study in general: CD4 naive cells filled three plates per donor, CD4 memory three, CD8 naive two and CD8 memory one.

The study enrolled healthy HIV-negative adults without recent acute infections or vaccinations as donors. The receptor's source is a man aged 18 to 30 in good health. Some clones in this sample may be carry-over from other donors' samples. The sequencing sample was made of memory CD4+ T cells from PBMCs. Subset reported: CD45RA-negative fraction. The J gene is TRBJ1-5, the V gene TRBV27, with no clear D. CDR3 loop: CASRRGSNQPQHF. DNA for the CDR3: TGTGCCAGCAGACGCGGTAGCAATCAGCCCCAGCATTTT.